Listed below are T cell receptor beta chains from one sample, sequenced in a study of blood T cell repertoires in COVID-19. Clones were sequenced by immunoSEQ multiplex PCR, and TCRdb holds only the in-frame ones, with some missing. The sample consists of 300,000 to 450,000 clones, around nine tenths of them appearing once. Input material: PBMCs or T cells enriched from blood (not recorded which). These receptors all stem from a woman aged 25 to 39 who had been exposed to COVID-19. The CDR3 runs from the conserved cysteine through the conserved F or W. Each record gives: D gene, J gene, V gene, clone size, CDR3 DNA, CDR3 protein. The D gene is left open where the match is weak. A clone size is listed for some rows: how often the clone was seen (once, few, many), or a class if it is expanded.

.,TRBJ2-2,TRBV5-1,.,TGCGCCAGCAGCTTGTTTCAGGGCTCCATGGACGGGGAGCTGTTTTTT,CASSLFQGSMDGELFF
.,TRBJ2-1,TRBV7-2,.,TGTGCCAGCAGCTTATTTAAATCCTACAATGAGCAGTTCTTC,CASSLFKSYNEQFF
TRBD2,TRBJ2-5,TRBV5-4,.,TGTGCCAGCAGCCCGCGGGGGGAGGAGACCCAGTACTTC,CASSPRGEETQYF
.,TRBJ2-7,TRBV12-5,.,TGTGCTAGTGGTTTGTGGGCTAGCAGGAGCGAGCAGTACTTC,CASGLWASRSEQYF
TRBD1,TRBJ1-6,TRBV28,.,TGTGCCAGCAATGGGGCAGGGGGCGCGAATTCACCCCTCCACTTT,CASNGAGGANSPLHF
TRBD1,TRBJ2-5,TRBV19,once,TGTGCCAGTAGTCCGCGGACAGGGGGCCACCAAGAGACCCAGTACTTC,CASSPRTGGHQETQYF
.,TRBJ2-4,TRBV30,.,TGTGCCTGGACGGGGGTCAAGGACATTCAGTACTTC,CAWTGVKDIQYF
TRBD1,TRBJ1-2,TRBV5-1,.,TGCGCCAGCAGCTTCGACAGGGGTGGTGGCTACACCTTC,CASSFDRGGGYTF
.,TRBJ2-5,TRBV11-3,.,TGTGCCAGCAGCCCGGACAGCCGCCAAGAGACCCAGTACTTC,CASSPDSRQETQYF
.,TRBJ2-7,TRBV7-9,.,TGTGCCAGCAGCCAATCCACGGGACTCCCCACCTACGAGCAGTACTTC,CASSQSTGLPTYEQYF
TRBD2,TRBJ2-3,TRBV30,.,TGTGCCTGGAACATGTTCCAGACTAGCGGGATTAAGGGTACGCAGTATTTT,CAWNMFQTSGIKGTQYF
.,TRBJ2-7,TRBV21-1,.,TGTGCCAGCAGCAAGGACAGGGAAATCAACGAGCAGTACTTC,CASSKDREINEQYF
.,TRBJ2-1,TRBV19,.,TGTGCCAGTAGTATATCAGCGGGCTCCTACAATGAGCAGTTCTTC,CASSISAGSYNEQFF
.,TRBJ2-1,TRBV24-1,.,TGTGCCACCAGTGAGGCCGGGACTCACTCCTACAATGAGCAGTTCTTC,CATSEAGTHSYNEQFF
TRBD2,TRBJ2-7,TRBV5-1,.,TGCGCCAGCAGCCCGGTGGCGGGAGCCTACGAGCAGTACTTC,CASSPVAGAYEQYF
TRBD1,TRBJ1-6,TRBV5-1,.,TGCGCCAGCAGCGAGAGGACAGGACGGGCTTCACCCCTCCACTTT,CASSERTGRASPLHF
TRBD1,TRBJ1-3,TRBV9,.,TGTGCCAGCAGCGAGGGGCCAGGGGGGACTGGAAACACCATATATTTT,CASSEGPGGTGNTIYF
.,TRBJ1-1,TRBV3-1/TRBV3-2,once,TGTGCCAGCAGCCCCACACTGAACACTGAAGCTTTCTTT,CASSPTLNTEAFF
.,TRBJ2-2,TRBV28,.,TGTGCCAGCAGTTTAATCCTCCACAGAGATCCCACCGGGGAGCTGTTTTTT,CASSLILHRDPTGELFF
TRBD1,TRBJ1-1,TRBV27,.,TGTGCCAGCAGTACCGGACAGGGAGTCACTGAAGCTTTCTTT,CASSTGQGVTEAFF
.,TRBJ2-3,TRBV12-2,once,TGTGCAAGTCGCCCCGACAGGGTCCCAGATACGCAGTATTTT,CASRPDRVPDTQYF
TRBD2,TRBJ2-3,TRBV6-5,.,TGTGCCAGCAGGCCGACTAGCGGGAGACGCGGTACGCAGTATTTT,CASRPTSGRRGTQYF
.,TRBJ2-1,TRBV5-6,once,TGTGCCAGCAGCCCGGGGTGGGCCCCGGTCAATGAGCAGTTCTTC,CASSPGWAPVNEQFF
TRBD1,TRBJ2-2,TRBV9,.,TGTGCCAGCAGCGCGCGGGACAGGGCCTTCACCGGGGAGCTGTTTTTT,CASSARDRAFTGELFF
.,TRBJ2-2,TRBV7-9,.,TGTGCCAGCTTCCGAGGGGGTCTACCCGCCGGGCGGCTGTTTTTT,CASFRGGLPAGRLFF
.,TRBJ1-6,TRBV29-1,.,TGCAGCGTTGAAGATCCGGACAGACCAAATTCACCCCTCCACTTT,CSVEDPDRPNSPLHF
.,TRBJ2-1,TRBV28,.,TGTGCCAGCATCCCCCCGACGGCCCGGGGTGAGCAGTTCTTC,CASIPPTARGEQFF
TRBD1,TRBJ1-2,TRBV9,.,TGTGCCAGCAGCGTAGGAGCAAAGACAGGGGGCAACTATGGCTACACCTTC,CASSVGAKTGGNYGYTF
.,TRBJ1-5,TRBV10-1,few,TGCGCCAGCAGTGAGTGGGGCTCGAGGCCCCAGCATTTT,CASSEWGSRPQHF
.,TRBJ2-7,TRBV7-9,.,TGTGCCAGCAGCCGTGGGCGGGGCTACGAGCAGTACTTC,CASSRGRGYEQYF
TRBD1,TRBJ2-2,TRBV9,.,TGTGCCAGCAGCGCACTGGACAGGTTAGGTGCCGGGGAGCTGTTTTTT,CASSALDRLGAGELFF
TRBD1,TRBJ1-1,TRBV6-5,once,TGTGCCAGCAGTTACTCGACAGGGCTCACTGAAGCTTTCTTT,CASSYSTGLTEAFF
TRBD1,TRBJ2-3,TRBV18,.,TGTGCCAGCTCACCCAGACAGGGTTCCACAGATACGCAGTATTTT,CASSPRQGSTDTQYF
.,TRBJ2-1,TRBV12-3/TRBV12-4,.,TGTGCCAGCAGTGTGGTTACGGCAGGAGAGCAGTTCTTC,CASSVVTAGEQFF
.,TRBJ2-7,TRBV18,.,TGTGCCAGCTCACCGCTCCAGGGGATGCACGAGCAGTACTTC,CASSPLQGMHEQYF
.,TRBJ1-4,TRBV28,.,TGTGCCAGCAGTTCCTACTTGGGGGCGGCTAATGAAAAACTGTTTTTT,CASSSYLGAANEKLFF
TRBD1,TRBJ2-7,TRBV11-2,.,TGTGCCAGCAGCTTAGGGGGACAGCCAAGGGACGAGCAGTACTTC,CASSLGGQPRDEQYF
.,TRBJ1-2,TRBV19,once,TGTGCCAGTAGTACGGTGGGAGCTAACTATGGCTACACCTTC,CASSTVGANYGYTF
TRBD2,TRBJ2-7,TRBV6-5,.,TGTGCCAGCAGCCCCCGGGGGGGCTACGAGCAGTACTTC,CASSPRGGYEQYF
.,TRBJ2-1,TRBV2,.,TGTGCCAGCAGTGAGCGAGCGCGCTCCTCCTACAATGAGCAGTTCTTC,CASSERARSSYNEQFF
TRBD2,TRBJ2-2,TRBV11-2,.,TGTGCCAGCAGCACTAGCGGGAAGAACACCGGGGAGCTGTTTTTT,CASSTSGKNTGELFF
.,TRBJ1-1,TRBV3-1/TRBV3-2,.,TGTGCCAGCAGCCTTAGAGGGTGGAACACTGAAGCTTTCTTT,CASSLRGWNTEAFF
.,TRBJ2-5,TRBV28,.,TGTGCCAGCAGGTTTGGGGGCGAGACCCAGTACTTC,CASRFGGETQYF
.,TRBJ1-1,TRBV7-9,.,TGTGCCAGCAGCTTAGCGTCAGGGGCAAACACTGAAGCTTTCTTT,CASSLASGANTEAFF
.,TRBJ1-5,TRBV7-9,.,TGTGCCAGCAGCTACTCGGAGTTCAATCAGCCCCAGCATTTT,CASSYSEFNQPQHF
TRBD2,TRBJ2-3,TRBV3-1/TRBV3-2,.,TGTGCCAGCAGCCAAGTGAGCGGTGGCGGGAGTTTTATGGTAGATACGCAGTATTTT,CASSQVSGGGSFMVDTQYF
TRBD1,TRBJ1-2,TRBV19,.,TGTGCCAGTAGTCCCCAACAGGGGAGCTACACCTTC,CASSPQQGSYTF
.,TRBJ1-6,TRBV7-9,.,TGTGCTCTAGCTTGGGGTAGTGATTCACCCCTCCACTTT,CALAWGSDSPLHF
.,TRBJ1-3,TRBV28,once,TGTGCCAGCAGTTTGGGCAGAAGTGATGGAAACACCATATATTTT,CASSLGRSDGNTIYF
.,TRBJ2-3,TRBV19,.,TGTGCCAGTACCTTGGCCCTTGTCACAGATACGCAGTATTTT,CASTLALVTDTQYF
.,TRBJ1-3,TRBV7-3,.,TGTGCCAGCAGCTTATCCTCCGGGACAGGAAACACCATATATTTT,CASSLSSGTGNTIYF
.,TRBJ1-1,TRBV10-3,.,TGTGCCATCAGTAAAACAGGGCCAAGAATGACTGAAGCTTTCTTT,CAISKTGPRMTEAFF